This TCR beta chain was recovered during a study of T cell repertoires and Cas9 in healthy adults. For the study at large: CD4 and CD8 compartments: SpCas9-reactive T cells profiled for potency, cytotoxicity, lineage.

Germline lookup yields CDR1 ENHRY and CDR2 SYGVKD. V trimming: 10 bases; J trimming: 5 bases; junction bases outside the gene matches: 8. CDR3 size: 12 residues. Details on this clone: The antigen is not known.

Findings and caveats of the study: SpCas9-reactive regulatory T cells reportedly mitigated SpCas9-reactive effector T cells in vitro.

Sequencing was performed with immunoSEQ multiplex PCR; in TCRdb, only in-frame clones are kept and a portion is missing. The sample has tens of thousands of clones, roughly nine tenths seen once; the top ten hold approximately 1.5%. The sequence derives from a human donor in good health. The gene calls are TRBV10-3 and TRBJ2-7; the match to TRBD2 covers 7 bases. The sample was CD4+ effector T cells (CD127+, CD25-, CD137-, CD154-) from PBMCs; culture status not recorded. The CDR3, as DNA: TGTGCCACCGAAGGACTAGGTCACGAGCAGTACTTC. It specifies CATEGLGHEQYF.